This T cell receptor beta chain was captured by sequencing in a study of T cell repertoires in cytomegalovirus infection. At the level of the study: Both a matching HLA type and CMV infection were indicated by public TCR beta signatures.

This clonotype was detected many times. The antigen is not known. The CDR3 runs 15 residues. Trimming took off 5 bases at V and 7 bases at J, with 17 bases between the two ends. Germline CDR1 and CDR2: SGHTA and FQGNSA. TCRdb itself ran the reads through MiXCR, one entry per CDR3 protein. The sample lists approximately 320,000 distinct CDR3 sequences; roughly 9.5% were seen once. Findings and caveats of the study: It was HLA-C-restricted CMV-specific TCR beta clonotypes that dominated the response ex vivo. Carriage of CMV together with the relevant HLA was identifiable through cumulative public TCR beta family frequency.

This clonotype was sampled from a human donor in good health (CMV status not recorded). Some clones in this sample may be carry-over from other donors' samples. The rearrangement joins TRBV7-2 to TRBJ2-2, with D perhaps TRBD1 (6 bases). Material for sequencing was PBMCs. The CDR3 DNA is TGTGCCAGCAGCGCGCGGCCTCAGGGGCACGGGGAGCTGTTTTTT. Its translation: CASSARPQGHGELFF. The full variable domain, its missing parts supplied by reference TRBV7-2 and TRBJ2-2, is GAGVSQSPSNKVTEKGKDVELRCDPISGHTALYWYRQSLGQGLEFLIYFQGNSAPDKSGLPSDRFSAERTGGSVSTLTIQRTQQEDSAVYLCASSARPQGHGELFFGEGSRLTVL.